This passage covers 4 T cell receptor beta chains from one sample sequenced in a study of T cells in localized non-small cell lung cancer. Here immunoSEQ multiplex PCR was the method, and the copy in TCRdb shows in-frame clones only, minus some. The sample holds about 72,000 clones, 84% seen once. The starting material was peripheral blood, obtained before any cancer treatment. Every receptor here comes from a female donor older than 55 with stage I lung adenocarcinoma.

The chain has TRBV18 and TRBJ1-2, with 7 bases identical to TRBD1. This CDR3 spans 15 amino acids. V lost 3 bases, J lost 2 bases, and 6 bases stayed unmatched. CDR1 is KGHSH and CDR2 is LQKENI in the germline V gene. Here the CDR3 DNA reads TGTGCCAGCTCACCTGAGGCAGGGGGGAACTATGGCTACACCTTC. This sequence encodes CASSPEAGGNYGYTF.

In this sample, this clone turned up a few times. CDR3 in DNA: TGTGCCATCAGTGAGTCGCGGGAGACCGGGGAGCTGTTTTTT. This codes for CAISESRETGELFF. The gene calls are TRBV10-3 and TRBJ2-2, with 7 bases lining up with TRBD2. The ends lost 0 bases at V and 5 bases at J; junction bases unmatched: 0. The CDR3 runs to 14 residues. The germline V gene encodes CDR1 ENHRY and CDR2 SYGVKD.

The CDR3 is CASSGDLSGRGDEQFF. CDR3 DNA: TGTGCCAGCAGCGGAGATCTTAGCGGGAGGGGCGATGAGCAGTTCTTC. The chain combines TRBV9 with TRBJ2-1; 11 nucleotides agree with TRBD2. J gave up 8 bases and V 3 bases, and 10 bases lay outside the gene matches. CDR1 is SGDLS and CDR2 is YYNGEE in the germline V gene. This CDR3 spans 16 amino acids.

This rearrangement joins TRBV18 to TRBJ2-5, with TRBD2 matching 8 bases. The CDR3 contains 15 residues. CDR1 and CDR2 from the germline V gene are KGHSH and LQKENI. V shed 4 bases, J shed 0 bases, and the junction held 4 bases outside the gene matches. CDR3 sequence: CASSLAGRHQETQYF. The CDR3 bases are TGTGCCAGCTCACTAGCGGGACGGCACCAAGAGACCCAGTACTTC.